What follows are 10 T cell receptor beta chains derived from one specimen sequenced in a study of blood T cells in healthy people across ages. The authors ran a second PCR of roughly 6 to 12 cycles using a sample-barcoded 5' primer and a J-beta primer mix. TCRdb re-called the 5' RACE reads through MiXCR, storing one row per CDR3 protein. The sample shows about 640,000 distinct CDR3 sequences, 25% to 35% of them seen only once. The sequencing sample was made of blood. Receptor source: a woman of 80 years or more in good health.

About this clonotype itself: A much larger clone lies one base from this, so it may be a read error. V and J are TRBV10-3 and TRBJ1-5, with D perhaps matching TRBD1 (6 bases). The CDR3 extends over 15 amino acids. Looked up from germline, CDR1 is ENHRY and CDR2 is SYGVKD. CDR3 nucleotides: TGTGCCGTCAGTGTAGCCGGGCAGGGGAATCAGCCCCAGCATTTT. As protein: CAVSVAGQGNQPQHF.

This clonotype was observed at least ten times. This chain uses TRBV12-3 or TRBV12-4 with TRBJ2-7, with 7 bases that match TRBD1. The CDR3 covers 14 residues. With V trimmed by 4 bases and J by 2 bases, 5 bases remained unmatched. The CDR3 DNA follows: TGTGCCAGCAGTTCCTACAGGGGAACCTACGAGCAGTACTTC. Translated: CASSSYRGTYEQYF.

The chain carries TRBV7-2 and TRBJ2-5; either TRBD1 or TRBD2 may supply D (6 bases each). The V gene lost 5 bases and the J gene lost 2 bases, with 18 bases spanning the gap. This CDR3 is 16 amino acids long. Germline V gene lookup returns CDR1 SGHTA and CDR2 FQGNSA. The CDR3 DNA sequence: TGTGCCAGCAGCACGAGGGGCGGGACAATTCAAGAGACCCAGTACTTC. It yields the protein CASSTRGGTIQETQYF.

This clonotype was seen only a few times. The chain is built from TRBV18 and TRBJ1-1, with D perhaps TRBD1 (6 bases). Germline assignment: CDR1 KGHSH and CDR2 LQKENI. The V and J ends lost 2 bases and 3 bases respectively, with 7 bases between them. The CDR3 runs to 13 residues. CDR3 in amino acids: CASSPKGDTEAFF. The CDR3, as DNA: TGTGCCAGCTCACCAAAGGGGGACACTGAAGCTTTCTTT.

CDR3 bases: TGTGCCAGCAGCCAGACGACAGGTTATGGCTACACCTTC. It is translated as CASSQTTGYGYTF. The chain has TRBV13 and TRBJ1-2; possibly TRBD1 for D (6 bases). V lost 5 bases to trimming and J lost 5 bases, with 12 bases between them. CDR3 size: 13 residues. Germline lookup yields CDR1 PRHDT and CDR2 FYEKMQ (reference sequence). Full variable domain (rest looked up from reference TRBV13 and TRBJ1-2): AAGVIQSPRHLIKEKRETATLKCYPIPRHDTVYWYQQGPGQDPQFLISFYEKMQSDKGSIPDRFSAQQFSDYHSELNMSSLELGDSALYFCASSQTTGYGYTFGSGTRLTVV.

Ten or more counts support this clonotype. V usage is TRBV6-5 and J usage is TRBJ2-7; TRBD2 matches 14 bases. Trimming removed 5 bases from V and 7 bases from J; junction bases left unmatched: 7. This CDR3 region has 15 residues. The germline CDR1 and CDR2 sequences are MNHEY and SVGAGI. CDR3 protein: CASSQGLAGAGEQYF. Written as DNA, the CDR3 is TGTGCCAGCAGTCAGGGACTAGCGGGGGCGGGGGAGCAGTACTTC.

This clonotype has a count of ten or more. In nucleotides, the CDR3 is TGCAGTGCTAGCCCCCGGACAGGGGGAAATGAGCAGTTCTTC. Its protein product is CSASPRTGGNEQFF. The gene calls are TRBV20-1 and TRBJ2-1; 10 bases are a match to TRBD1. Trimming removed 3 bases from V and 7 bases from J; junction bases left unmatched: 6. CDR1 DFQATT and CDR2 SNEGSKA come from the germline V gene (reference sequence). This CDR3 is built from 14 residues.

This clonotype was seen repeatedly, ten times or more. The chain links TRBV7-2 to TRBJ2-7; TRBD2 is a possible D gene (5 bases). The CDR3 totals 15 residues. V was trimmed by 3 bases and J by 6 bases, leaving 18 bases between them. Germline V gene data show CDR1 as SGHTA and CDR2 as FQGNSA. CDR3 sequence (DNA): TGTGCCAGCAGCTTTAATTCGTTCGTCGCGGGCGAGCAGTACTTC. It encodes CASSFNSFVAGEQYF.

The rearrangement uses TRBV2 and TRBJ1-4, with D possibly TRBD1 on 6 matching bases. Between the trimmed V and J ends, which lost 6 bases and 1 base, there was a span of 12 bases. The CDR3 totals 15 residues. Germline V lookup: CDR1 SNHLY, CDR2 FYNNEI. CDR3 residues: CASSRRGGTNEKLFF. CDR3 bases: TGTGCCAGCAGCCGGAGGGGGGGAACTAATGAAAAACTGTTTTTT.

The chain links TRBV11-1 to TRBJ2-5; 8 nucleotides line up with TRBD1. The V segment lost 4 bases and the J segment 11 bases; nucleotides outside the gene matches: 15. The length of the CDR3 is 15 residues. Germline V gene data show CDR1 as SGHAT and CDR2 as FQDESV (reference sequence). The CDR3 DNA is TGTGCCAGCAGCTCCCGGGACAGGACGTCCCTGGAGCAGTACTTC. Protein sequence: CASSSRDRTSLEQYF.